The clone carrying this TCR beta chain was found a few times. The antigen is unknown. The data stem from a study of identical twins. The length of the CDR3 is 15 residues. Germline V gene sequence: CDR1 KGHDR, CDR2 SFDVKD. Germline trimming cut 0 bases from V and 7 bases from J; bases unmatched to any gene: 1. MiXCR was run by TCRdb on the 5' RACE reads, yielding one entry per CDR3 protein. The table lists approximately 680,000 distinct CDR3 sequences, 7.1% of them singletons. General study results and limits: Excess sharing by twins proved weaker in beta out-of-frame sequences. Beta clonotypes that were abundant in cord blood contained fewer insertions, a pattern absent from memory repertoires.

This same sample was also taken into another study, of yellow fever vaccine responses in identical twins.

The clonotype was recovered from a woman under 30 in good health. The specimen was PBMCs. The chain has TRBV24-1 and TRBJ2-2, with TRBD2 matching over 10 bases. CDR3 sequence: CATSDLRTSGGELFF. The CDR3 DNA follows: TGTGCCACCAGTGATTTGAGGACTAGCGGCGGGGAGCTGTTTTTT.